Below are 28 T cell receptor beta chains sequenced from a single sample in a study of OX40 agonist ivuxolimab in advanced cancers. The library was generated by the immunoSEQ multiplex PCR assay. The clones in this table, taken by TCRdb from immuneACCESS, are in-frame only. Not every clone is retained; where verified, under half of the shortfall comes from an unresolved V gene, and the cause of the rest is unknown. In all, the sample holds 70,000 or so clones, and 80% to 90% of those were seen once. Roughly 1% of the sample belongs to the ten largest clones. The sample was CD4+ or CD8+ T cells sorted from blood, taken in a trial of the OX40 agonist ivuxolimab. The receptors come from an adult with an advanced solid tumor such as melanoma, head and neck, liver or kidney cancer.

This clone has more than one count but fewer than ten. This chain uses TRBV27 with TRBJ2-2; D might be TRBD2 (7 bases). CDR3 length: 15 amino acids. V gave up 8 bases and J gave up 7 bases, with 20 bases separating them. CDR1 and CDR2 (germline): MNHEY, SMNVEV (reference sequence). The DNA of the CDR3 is TGTGCCAGCCGGAACTTATACAGGGAGGGCGGGGAGCTGTTTTTT. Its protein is CASRNLYREGGELFF.

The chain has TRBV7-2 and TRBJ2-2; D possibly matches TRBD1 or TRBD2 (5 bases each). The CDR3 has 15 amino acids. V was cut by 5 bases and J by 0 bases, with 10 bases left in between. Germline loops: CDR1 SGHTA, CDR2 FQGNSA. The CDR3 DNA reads TGTGCCAGCAGCACCGGGACGACGAACACCGGGGAGCTGTTTTTT. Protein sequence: CASSTGTTNTGELFF.

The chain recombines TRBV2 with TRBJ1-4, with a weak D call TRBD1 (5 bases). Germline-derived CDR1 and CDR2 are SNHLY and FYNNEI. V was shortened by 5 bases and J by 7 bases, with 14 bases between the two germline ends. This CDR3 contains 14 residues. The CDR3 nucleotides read TGTGCCAGCAGTTTCGAGGGGATAGGTGAAAAACTGTTTTTT. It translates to CASSFEGIGEKLFF.

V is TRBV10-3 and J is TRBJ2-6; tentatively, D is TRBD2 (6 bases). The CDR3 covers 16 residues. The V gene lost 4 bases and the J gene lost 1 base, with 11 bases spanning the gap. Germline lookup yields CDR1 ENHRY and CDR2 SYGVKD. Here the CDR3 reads CAISAVGGSGANVLTF. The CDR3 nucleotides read TGTGCCATCAGTGCCGTGGGGGGATCTGGGGCCAACGTCCTGACTTTC.

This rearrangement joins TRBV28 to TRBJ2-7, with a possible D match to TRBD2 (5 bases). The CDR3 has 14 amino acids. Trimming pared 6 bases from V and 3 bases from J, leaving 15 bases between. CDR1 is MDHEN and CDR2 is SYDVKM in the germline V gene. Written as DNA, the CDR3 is TGTGCCAGCAGCCCCCCCAGCGGCCTCTACGAGCAGTACTTC. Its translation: CASSPPSGLYEQYF.

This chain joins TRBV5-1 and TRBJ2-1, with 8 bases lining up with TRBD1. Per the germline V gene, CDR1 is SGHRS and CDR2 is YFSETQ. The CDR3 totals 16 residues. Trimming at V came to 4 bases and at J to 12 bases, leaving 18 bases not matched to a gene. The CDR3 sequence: CASSPPGAGGEQTQFF. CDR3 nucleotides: TGCGCCAGCAGCCCCCCTGGGGCAGGGGGCGAGCAAACGCAGTTCTTC.

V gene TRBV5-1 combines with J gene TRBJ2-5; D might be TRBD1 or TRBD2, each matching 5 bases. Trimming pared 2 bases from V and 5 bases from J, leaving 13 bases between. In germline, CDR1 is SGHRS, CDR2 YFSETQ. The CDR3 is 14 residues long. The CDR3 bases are TGCGCCAGCAGCTTCCGTGGGGGAGACGAGACCCAGTACTTC. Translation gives CASSFRGGDETQYF. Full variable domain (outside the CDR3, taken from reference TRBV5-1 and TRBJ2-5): KAGVTQTPRYLIKTRGQQVTLSCSPISGHRSVSWYQQTPGQGLQFLFEYFSETQRNKGNFPGRFSGRQFSNSRSEMNVSTLELGDSALYLCASSFRGGDETQYFGPGTRLLVL.

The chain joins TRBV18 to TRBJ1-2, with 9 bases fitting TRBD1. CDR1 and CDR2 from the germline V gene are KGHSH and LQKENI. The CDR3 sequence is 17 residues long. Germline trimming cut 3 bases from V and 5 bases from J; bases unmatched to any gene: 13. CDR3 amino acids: CASSPYPGQGENYGYTF. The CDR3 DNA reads TGTGCCAGCTCACCTTATCCGGGACAGGGTGAGAATTATGGCTACACCTTC.

The CDR3 nucleotides are TGTGCCAGTTCAGGGACAGGGGGGTCTCAGCCCCAGTATTTT. Its protein is CASSGTGGSQPQYF. This sequence joins TRBV19 and TRBJ1-5; 11 positions match TRBD1. The J call is uncertain, as TRBJ2-3 better fits the DNA end. This CDR3 region has 14 residues. Germline V CDR1 and CDR2: LNHDA, SQIVND (reference sequence).

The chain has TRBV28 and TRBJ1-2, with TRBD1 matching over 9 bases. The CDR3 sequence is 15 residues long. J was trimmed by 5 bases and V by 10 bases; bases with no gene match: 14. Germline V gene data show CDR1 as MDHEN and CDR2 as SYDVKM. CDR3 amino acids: CATKTSTGGLYGYTF. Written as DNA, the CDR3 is TGTGCCACCAAAACGTCGACAGGGGGGTTATATGGCTACACCTTC.

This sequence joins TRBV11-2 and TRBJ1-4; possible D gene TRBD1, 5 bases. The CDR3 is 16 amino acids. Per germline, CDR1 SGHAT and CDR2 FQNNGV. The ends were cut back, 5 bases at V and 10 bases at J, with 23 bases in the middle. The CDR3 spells CASSPGDSGLGGKLFF. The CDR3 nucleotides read TGTGCCAGCAGCCCCGGCGACAGCGGACTTGGAGGAAAACTGTTTTTT.

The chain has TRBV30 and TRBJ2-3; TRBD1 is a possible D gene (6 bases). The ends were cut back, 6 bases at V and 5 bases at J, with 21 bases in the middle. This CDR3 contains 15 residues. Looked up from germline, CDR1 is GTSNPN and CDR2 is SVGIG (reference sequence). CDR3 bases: TGTGCCTGTAACGACAGGACCAAAGGCGGAGATACGCAGTATTTT. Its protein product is CACNDRTKGGDTQYF.

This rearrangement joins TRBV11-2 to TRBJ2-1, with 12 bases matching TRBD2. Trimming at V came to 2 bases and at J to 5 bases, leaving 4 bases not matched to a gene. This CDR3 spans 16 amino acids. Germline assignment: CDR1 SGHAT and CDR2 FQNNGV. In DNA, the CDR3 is TGTGCCAGCAGCTTACTAGCGGGGGGGCTTGACAATGAGCAGTTCTTC. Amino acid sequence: CASSLLAGGLDNEQFF.

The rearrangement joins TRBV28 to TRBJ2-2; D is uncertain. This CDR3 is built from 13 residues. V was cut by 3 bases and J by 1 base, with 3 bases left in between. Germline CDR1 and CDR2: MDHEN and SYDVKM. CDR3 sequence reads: CASSFRNTGELFF. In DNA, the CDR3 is TGTGCCAGCAGTTTTCGGAACACCGGGGAGCTGTTTTTT.

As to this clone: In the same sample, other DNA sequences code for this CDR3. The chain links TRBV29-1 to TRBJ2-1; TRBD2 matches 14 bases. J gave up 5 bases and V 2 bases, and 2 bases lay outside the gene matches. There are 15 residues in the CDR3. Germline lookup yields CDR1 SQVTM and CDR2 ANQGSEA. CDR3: CSVERTSGRNNEQFF. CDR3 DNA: TGCAGCGTTGAAAGGACTAGCGGGAGGAACAATGAGCAGTTCTTC.

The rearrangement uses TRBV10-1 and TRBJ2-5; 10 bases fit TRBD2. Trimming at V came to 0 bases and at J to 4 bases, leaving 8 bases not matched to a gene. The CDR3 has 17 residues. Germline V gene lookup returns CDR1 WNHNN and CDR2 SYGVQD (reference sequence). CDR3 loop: CASSESGIAGGLETQYF. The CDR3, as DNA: TGCGCCAGCAGTGAGTCGGGAATAGCGGGAGGTTTAGAGACCCAGTACTTC.

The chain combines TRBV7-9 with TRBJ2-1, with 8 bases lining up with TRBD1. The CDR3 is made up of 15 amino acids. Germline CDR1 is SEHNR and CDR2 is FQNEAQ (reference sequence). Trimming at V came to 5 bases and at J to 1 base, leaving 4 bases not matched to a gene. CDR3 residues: CASSPRTGSYNEQFF. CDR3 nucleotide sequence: TGTGCCAGCAGCCCCCGGACAGGGTCCTACAATGAGCAGTTCTTC.

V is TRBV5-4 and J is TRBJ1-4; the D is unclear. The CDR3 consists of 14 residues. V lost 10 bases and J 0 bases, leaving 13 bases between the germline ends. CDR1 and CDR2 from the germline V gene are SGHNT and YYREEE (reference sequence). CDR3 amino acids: CAYARGTTNEKLFF. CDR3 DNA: TGTGCCTACGCGCGGGGAACAACTAATGAAAAACTGTTTTTT.

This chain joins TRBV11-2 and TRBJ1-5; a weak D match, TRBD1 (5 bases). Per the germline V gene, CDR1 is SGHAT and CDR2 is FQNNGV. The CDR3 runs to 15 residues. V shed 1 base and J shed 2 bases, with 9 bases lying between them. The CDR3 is CASSLGDRRNQPQHF. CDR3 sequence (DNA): TGTGCCAGCAGCTTAGGGGACCGGCGCAATCAGCCCCAGCATTTT. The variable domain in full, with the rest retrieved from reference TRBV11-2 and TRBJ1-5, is EAGVAQSPRYKIIEKRQSVAFWCNPISGHATLYWYQQILGQGPKLLIQFQNNGVVDDSQLPKDRFSAERLKGVDSTLKIQPAKLEDSAVYLCASSLGDRRNQPQHFGDGTRLSIL.

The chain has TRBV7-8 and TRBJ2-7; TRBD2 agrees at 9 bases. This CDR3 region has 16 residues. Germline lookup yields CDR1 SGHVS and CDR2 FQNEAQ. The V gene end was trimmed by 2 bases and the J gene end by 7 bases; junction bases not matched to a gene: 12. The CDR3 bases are TGTGCCAGCAGCTTACGGCGCGGGGGGGCAAGTGGGGAGCAGTACTTC. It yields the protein CASSLRRGGASGEQYF.

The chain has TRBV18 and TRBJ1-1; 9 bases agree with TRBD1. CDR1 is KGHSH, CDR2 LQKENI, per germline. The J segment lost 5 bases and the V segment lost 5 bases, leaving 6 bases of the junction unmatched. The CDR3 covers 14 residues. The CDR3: CASSAGTGRTEAFF. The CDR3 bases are TGTGCCAGCTCAGCCGGGACAGGGAGGACTGAAGCTTTCTTT.

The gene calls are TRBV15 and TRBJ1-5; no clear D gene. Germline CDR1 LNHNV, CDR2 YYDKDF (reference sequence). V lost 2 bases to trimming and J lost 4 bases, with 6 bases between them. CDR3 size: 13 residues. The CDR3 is CATSRKENQPQHF. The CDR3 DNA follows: TGTGCCACCAGCAGAAAGGAGAATCAGCCCCAGCATTTT.

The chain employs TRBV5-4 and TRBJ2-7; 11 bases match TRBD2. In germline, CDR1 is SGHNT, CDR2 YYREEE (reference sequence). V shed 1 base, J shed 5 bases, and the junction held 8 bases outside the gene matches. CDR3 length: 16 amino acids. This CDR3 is CASSLKNLAGGHEQYF. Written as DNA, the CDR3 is TGTGCCAGCAGCTTGAAGAATCTAGCGGGAGGCCACGAGCAGTACTTC.

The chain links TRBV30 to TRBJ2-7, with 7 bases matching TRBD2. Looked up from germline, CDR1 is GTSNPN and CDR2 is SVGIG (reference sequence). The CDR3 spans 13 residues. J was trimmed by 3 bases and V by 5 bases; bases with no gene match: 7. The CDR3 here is CAWAPWGGYEQYF. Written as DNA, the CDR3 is TGTGCCTGGGCTCCCTGGGGGGGCTACGAGCAGTACTTC.

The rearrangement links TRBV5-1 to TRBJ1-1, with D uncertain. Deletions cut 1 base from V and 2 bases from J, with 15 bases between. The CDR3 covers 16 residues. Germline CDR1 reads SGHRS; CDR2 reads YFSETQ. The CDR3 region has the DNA TGCGCCAGCAGCTTGCGCCGGATTATCGTTAACACTGAAGCTTTCTTT. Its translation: CASSLRRIIVNTEAFF.

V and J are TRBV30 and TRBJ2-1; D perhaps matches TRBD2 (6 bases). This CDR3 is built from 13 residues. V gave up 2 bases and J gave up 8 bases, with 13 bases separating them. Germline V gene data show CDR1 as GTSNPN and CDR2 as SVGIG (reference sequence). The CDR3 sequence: CAWSNLATHEQFF. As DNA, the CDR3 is TGTGCCTGGAGTAACCTAGCGACCCATGAGCAGTTCTTC.

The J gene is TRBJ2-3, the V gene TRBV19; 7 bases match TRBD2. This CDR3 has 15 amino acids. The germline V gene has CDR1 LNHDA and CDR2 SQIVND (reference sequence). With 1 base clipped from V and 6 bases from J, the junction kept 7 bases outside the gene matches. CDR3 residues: CASSIGVQGGDTQYF. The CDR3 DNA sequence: TGTGCCAGTAGTATAGGGGTGCAGGGAGGGGATACGCAGTATTTT.

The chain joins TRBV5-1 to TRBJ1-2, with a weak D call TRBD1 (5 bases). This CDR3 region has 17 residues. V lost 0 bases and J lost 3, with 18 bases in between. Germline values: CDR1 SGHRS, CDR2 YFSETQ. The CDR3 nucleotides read TGCGCCAGCAGCTTGGGAGAGGAGGGGCGCTCTTACTATGGCTACACCTTC. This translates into CASSLGEEGRSYYGYTF.